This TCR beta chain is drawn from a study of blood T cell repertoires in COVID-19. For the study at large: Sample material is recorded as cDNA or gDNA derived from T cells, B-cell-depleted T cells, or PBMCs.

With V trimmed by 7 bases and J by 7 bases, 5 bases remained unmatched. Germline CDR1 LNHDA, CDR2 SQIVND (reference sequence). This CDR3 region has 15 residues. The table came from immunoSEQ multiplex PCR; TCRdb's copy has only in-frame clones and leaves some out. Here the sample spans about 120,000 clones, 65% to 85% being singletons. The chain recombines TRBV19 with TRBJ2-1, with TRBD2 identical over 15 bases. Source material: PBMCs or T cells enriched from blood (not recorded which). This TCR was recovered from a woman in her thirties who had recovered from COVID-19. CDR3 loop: CASMGTSGRQNEQFF. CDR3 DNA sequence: TGTGCCAGTATGGGGACTAGCGGGAGGCAGAATGAGCAGTTCTTC.